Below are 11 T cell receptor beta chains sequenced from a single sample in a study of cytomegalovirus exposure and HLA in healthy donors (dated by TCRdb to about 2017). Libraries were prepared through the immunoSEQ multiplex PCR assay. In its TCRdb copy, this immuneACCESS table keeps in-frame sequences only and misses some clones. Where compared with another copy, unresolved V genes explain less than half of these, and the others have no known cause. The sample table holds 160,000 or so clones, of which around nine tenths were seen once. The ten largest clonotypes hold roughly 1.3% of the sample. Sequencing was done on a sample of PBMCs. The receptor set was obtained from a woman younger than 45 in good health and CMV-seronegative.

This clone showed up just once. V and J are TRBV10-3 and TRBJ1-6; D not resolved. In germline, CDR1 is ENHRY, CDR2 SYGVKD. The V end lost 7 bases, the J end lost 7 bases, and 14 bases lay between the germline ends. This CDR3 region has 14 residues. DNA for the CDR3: TGTGCCATCACAAGGGAGGGAACAAATTCACCCCTCCACTTT. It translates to CAITREGTNSPLHF.

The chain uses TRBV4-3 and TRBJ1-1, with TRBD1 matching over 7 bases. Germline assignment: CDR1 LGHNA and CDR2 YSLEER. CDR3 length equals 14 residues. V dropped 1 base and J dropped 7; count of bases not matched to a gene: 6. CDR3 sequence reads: CASSQVIRGREAFF. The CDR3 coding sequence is TGCGCCAGCAGCCAAGTAATAAGGGGGCGTGAAGCTTTCTTT.

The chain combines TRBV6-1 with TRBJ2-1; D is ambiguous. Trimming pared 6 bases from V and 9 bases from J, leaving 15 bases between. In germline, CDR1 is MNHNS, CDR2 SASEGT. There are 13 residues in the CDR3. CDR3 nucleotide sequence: TGTGCCAGCAGAAAGGCAGGCTCTGGTGAGCAGTTCTTC. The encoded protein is CASRKAGSGEQFF.

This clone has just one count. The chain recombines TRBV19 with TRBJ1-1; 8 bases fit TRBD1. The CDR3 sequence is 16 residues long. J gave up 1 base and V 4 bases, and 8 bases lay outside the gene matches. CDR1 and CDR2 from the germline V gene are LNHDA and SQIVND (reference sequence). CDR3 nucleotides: TGTGCCAGTAGTACCGGGACAGGAGCCTGGAACACTGAAGCTTTCTTT. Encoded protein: CASSTGTGAWNTEAFF. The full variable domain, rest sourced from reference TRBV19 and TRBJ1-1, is DGGITQSPKYLFRKEGQNVTLSCEQNLNHDAMYWYRQDPGQGLRLIYYSQIVNDFQKGDIAEGYSVSREKKESFPLTVTSAQKNPTAFYLCASSTGTGAWNTEAFFGQGTRLTVV.

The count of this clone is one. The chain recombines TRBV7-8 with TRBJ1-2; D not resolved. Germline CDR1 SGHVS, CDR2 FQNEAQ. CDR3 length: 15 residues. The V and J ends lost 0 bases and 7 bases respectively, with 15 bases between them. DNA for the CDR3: TGTGCCAGCAGCTTAGCTCGGGTTTCACTAGGTGGCTACACCTTC. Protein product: CASSLARVSLGGYTF.

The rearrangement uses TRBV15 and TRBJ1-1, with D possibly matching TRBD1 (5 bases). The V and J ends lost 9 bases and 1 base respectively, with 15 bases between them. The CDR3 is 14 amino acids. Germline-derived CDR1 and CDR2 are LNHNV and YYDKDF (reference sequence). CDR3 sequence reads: CATAEGRGNTEAFF. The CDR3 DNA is TGTGCCACTGCGGAGGGGCGAGGGAACACTGAAGCTTTCTTT.

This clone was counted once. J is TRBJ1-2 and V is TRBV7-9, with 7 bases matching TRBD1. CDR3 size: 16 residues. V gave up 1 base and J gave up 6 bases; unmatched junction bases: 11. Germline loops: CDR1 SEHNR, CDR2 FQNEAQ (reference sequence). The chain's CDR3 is CASSLVNPRQGDGYTF. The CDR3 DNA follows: TGTGCCAGCAGCTTAGTAAACCCACGACAGGGAGATGGCTACACCTTC.

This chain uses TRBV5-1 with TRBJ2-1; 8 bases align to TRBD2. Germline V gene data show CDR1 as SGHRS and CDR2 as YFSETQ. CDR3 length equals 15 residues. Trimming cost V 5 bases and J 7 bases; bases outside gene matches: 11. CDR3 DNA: TGCGCCAGCAGTAGGGGTATAGCGGGGAGGAATGAGCAGTTCTTC. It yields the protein CASSRGIAGRNEQFF.

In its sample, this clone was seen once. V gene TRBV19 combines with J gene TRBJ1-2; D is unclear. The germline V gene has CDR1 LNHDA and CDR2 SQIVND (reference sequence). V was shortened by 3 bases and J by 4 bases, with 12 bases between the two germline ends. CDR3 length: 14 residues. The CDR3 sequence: CASSIVEVGYGYTF. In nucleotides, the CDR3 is TGTGCCAGTAGTATTGTGGAGGTTGGCTATGGCTACACCTTC.

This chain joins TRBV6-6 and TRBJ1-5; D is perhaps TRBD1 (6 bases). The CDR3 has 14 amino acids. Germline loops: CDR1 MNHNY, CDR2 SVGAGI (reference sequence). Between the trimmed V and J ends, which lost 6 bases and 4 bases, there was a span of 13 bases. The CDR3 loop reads CASRRTVSNQPQHF. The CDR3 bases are TGTGCCAGCAGAAGGACAGTGAGTAATCAGCCCCAGCATTTT.

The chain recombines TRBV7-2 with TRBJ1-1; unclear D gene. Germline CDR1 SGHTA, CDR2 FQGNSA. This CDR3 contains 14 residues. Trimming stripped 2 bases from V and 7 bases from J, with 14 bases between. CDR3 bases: TGTGCCAGCAGCTTAAGGACTGAACGAGGTGAAGCTTTCTTT. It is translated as CASSLRTERGEAFF. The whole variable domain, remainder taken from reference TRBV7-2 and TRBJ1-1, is GAGVSQSPSNKVTEKGKDVELRCDPISGHTALYWYRQSLGQGLEFLIYFQGNSAPDKSGLPSDRFSAERTGGSVSTLTIQRTQQEDSAVYLCASSLRTERGEAFFGQGTRLTVV.